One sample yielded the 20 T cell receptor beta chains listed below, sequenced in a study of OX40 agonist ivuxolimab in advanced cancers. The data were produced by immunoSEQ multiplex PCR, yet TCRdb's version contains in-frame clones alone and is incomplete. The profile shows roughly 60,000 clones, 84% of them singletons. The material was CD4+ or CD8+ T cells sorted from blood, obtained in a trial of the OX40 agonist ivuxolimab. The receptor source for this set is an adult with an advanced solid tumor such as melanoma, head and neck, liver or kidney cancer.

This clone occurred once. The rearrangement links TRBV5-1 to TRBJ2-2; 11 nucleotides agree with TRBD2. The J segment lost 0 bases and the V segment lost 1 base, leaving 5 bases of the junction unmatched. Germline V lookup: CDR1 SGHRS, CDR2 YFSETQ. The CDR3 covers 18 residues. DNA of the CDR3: TGCGCCAGCAGCTTGACGATACTAGCGGGAGCGAACACCGGGGAGCTGTTTTTT. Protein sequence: CASSLTILAGANTGELFF. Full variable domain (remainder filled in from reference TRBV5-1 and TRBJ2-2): KAGVTQTPRYLIKTRGQQVTLSCSPISGHRSVSWYQQTPGQGLQFLFEYFSETQRNKGNFPGRFSGRQFSNSRSEMNVSTLELGDSALYLCASSLTILAGANTGELFFGEGSRLTVL.

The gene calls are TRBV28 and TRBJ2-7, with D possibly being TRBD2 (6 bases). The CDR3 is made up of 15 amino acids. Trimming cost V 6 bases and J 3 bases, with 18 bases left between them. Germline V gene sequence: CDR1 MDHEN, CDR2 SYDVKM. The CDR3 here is CASRAGTAEDYEQYF. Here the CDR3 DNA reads TGTGCCAGCAGGGCGGGGACCGCCGAGGACTACGAGCAGTACTTC.

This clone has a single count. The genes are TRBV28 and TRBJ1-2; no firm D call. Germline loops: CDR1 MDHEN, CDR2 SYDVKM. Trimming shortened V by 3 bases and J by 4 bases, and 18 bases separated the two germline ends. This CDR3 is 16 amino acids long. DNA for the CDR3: TGTGCCAGCAGTTTTCCTAGGACCGCCGTTAGCTATGGCTACACCTTC. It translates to CASSFPRTAVSYGYTF.

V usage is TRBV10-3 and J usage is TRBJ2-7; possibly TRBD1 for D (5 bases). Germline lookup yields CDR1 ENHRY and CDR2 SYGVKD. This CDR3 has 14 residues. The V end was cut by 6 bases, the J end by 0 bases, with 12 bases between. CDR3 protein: CAIRGGHPSYEQYF. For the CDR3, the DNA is TGTGCCATCAGGGGCGGACACCCCTCCTACGAGCAGTACTTC.

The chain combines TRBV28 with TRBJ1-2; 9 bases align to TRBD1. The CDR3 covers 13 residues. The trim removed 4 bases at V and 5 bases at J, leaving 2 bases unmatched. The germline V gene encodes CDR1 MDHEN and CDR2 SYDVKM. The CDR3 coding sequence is TGTGCCAGCAGTTCGGGACAGGGATATGGCTACACCTTC. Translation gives CASSSGQGYGYTF.

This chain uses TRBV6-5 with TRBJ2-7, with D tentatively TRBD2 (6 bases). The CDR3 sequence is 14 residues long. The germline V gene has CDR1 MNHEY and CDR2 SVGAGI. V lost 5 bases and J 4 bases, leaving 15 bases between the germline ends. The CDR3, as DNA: TGTGCCAGCAGTGAAACGACGGGAGTATACGAGCAGTACTTC. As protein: CASSETTGVYEQYF.

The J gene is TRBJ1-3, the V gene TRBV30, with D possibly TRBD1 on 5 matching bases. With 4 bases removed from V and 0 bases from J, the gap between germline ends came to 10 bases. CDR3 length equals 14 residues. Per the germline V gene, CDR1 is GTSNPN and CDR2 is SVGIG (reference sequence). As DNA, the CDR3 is TGTGCCTGGAACCTGGGGGGCTCTGGAAACACCATATATTTT. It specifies CAWNLGGSGNTIYF.

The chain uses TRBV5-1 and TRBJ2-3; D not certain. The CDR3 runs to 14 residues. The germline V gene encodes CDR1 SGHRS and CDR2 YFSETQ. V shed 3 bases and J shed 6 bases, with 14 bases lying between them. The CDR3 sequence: CASSSVLGVDTQYF. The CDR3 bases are TGCGCCAGCAGCTCGGTTCTAGGAGTCGATACGCAGTATTTT.

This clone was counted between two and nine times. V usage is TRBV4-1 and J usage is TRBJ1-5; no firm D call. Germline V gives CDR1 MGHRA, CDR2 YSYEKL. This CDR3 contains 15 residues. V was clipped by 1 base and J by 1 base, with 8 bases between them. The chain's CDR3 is CASSQVLRSNQPQHF. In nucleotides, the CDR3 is TGCGCCAGCAGCCAAGTTCTTCGCAGCAATCAGCCCCAGCATTTT.

The CDR3 region is CASSEAGQGANGYTF. The CDR3 bases are TGTGCCAGCAGTGAAGCGGGACAGGGGGCCAATGGCTACACCTTC. This chain joins TRBV2 and TRBJ1-2; TRBD1 matches at 12 bases. J gave up 6 bases and V 0 bases, and 2 bases lay outside the gene matches. Germline CDR1 reads SNHLY; CDR2 reads FYNNEI. This CDR3 has 15 residues.

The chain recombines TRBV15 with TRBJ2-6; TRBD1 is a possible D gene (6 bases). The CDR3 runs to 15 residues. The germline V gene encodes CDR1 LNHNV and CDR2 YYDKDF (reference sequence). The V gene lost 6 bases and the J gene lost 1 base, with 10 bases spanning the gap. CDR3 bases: TGTGCCACCAGTAAAAGGGGGTCTGGGGCCAACGTCCTGACTTTC. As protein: CATSKRGSGANVLTF. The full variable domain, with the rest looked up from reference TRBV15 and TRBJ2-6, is DAMVIQNPRYQVTQFGKPVTLSCSQTLNHNVMYWYQQKSSQAPKLLFHYYDKDFNNEADTPDNFQSRRPNTSFCFLDIRSPGLGDTAMYLCATSKRGSGANVLTFGAGSRLTVL.

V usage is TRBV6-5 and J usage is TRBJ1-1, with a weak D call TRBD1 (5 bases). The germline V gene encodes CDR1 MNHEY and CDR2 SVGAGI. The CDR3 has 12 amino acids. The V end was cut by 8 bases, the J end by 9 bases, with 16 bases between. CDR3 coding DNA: TGTGCCAGCCGGGTCCCAGGGCGGCAAGCTTTCTTT. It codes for CASRVPGRQAFF.

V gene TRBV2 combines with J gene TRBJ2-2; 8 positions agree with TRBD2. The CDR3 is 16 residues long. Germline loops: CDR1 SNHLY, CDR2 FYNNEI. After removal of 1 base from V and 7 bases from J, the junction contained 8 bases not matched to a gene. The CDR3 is CASSEEDGRAFGELFF. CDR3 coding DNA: TGTGCCAGCAGTGAAGAGGACGGGAGGGCATTCGGGGAGCTGTTTTTT.

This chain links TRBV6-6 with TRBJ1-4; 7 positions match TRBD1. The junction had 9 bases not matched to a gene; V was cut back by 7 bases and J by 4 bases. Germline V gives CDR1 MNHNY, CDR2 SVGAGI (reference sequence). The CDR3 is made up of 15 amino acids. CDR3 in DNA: TGTGCCAGCAACCTATTGGGGACAGATAATGAAAAACTGTTTTTT. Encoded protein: CASNLLGTDNEKLFF.

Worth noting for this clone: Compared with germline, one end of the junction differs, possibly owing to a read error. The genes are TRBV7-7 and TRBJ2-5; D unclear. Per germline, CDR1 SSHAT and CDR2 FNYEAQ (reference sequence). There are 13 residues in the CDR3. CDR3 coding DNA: TGTGCTAGCAGCCGGAGTAAGAGGGAGACCCAGTACTTC. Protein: CASSRSKRETQYF.

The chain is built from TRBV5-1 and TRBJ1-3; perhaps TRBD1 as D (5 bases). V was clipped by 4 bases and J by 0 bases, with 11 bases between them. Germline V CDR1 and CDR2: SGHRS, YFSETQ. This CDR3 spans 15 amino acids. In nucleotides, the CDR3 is TGCGCCAGCAGCCAAGGGACCGTCTCTGGAAACACCATATATTTT. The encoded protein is CASSQGTVSGNTIYF.

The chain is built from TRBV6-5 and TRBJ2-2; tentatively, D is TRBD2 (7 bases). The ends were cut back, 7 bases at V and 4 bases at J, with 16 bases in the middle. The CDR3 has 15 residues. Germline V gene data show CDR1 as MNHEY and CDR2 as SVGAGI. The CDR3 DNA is TGTGCCAGCACCACACGGGGAGGGGGCACCGGGGAGCTGTTTTTT. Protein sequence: CASTTRGGGTGELFF.

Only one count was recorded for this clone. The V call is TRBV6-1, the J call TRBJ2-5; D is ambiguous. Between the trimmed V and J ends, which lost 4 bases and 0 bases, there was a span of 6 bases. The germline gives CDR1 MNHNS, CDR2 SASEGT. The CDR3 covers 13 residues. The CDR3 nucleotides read TGTGCCAGCAGTGCTGTCTACCAAGAGACCCAGTACTTC. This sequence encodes CASSAVYQETQYF.

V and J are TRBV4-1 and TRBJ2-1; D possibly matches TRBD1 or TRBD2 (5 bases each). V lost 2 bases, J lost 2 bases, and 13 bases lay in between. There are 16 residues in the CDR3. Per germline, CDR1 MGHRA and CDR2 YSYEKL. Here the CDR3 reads CASSQPLRGTYNEQFF. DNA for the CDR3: TGCGCCAGCAGCCAACCTTTGAGGGGTACCTACAATGAGCAGTTCTTC.

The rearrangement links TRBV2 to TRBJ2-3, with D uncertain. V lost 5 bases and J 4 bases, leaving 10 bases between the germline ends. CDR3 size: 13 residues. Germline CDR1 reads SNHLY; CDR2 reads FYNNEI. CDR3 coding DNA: TGTGCCAGCAGTCCCTCCCTGGCAGATACGCAGTATTTT. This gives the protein CASSPSLADTQYF.